These 9 T cell receptor beta chains share one sample of origin, sequenced in a study of shared clonotypes between healthy human individuals (dated by TCRdb to the early 2020s). Preparation of the library involved the immunoSEQ multiplex PCR assay. TCRdb took this table from immuneACCESS and kept in-frame rearrangements with V and J called. Such tables lack part of the clones; where checked against another copy, unresolved V genes explain under half of the gap, and the rest is unexplained. The sample table lists some 2.1 million clones, 90% to 95% of them with a count of one. The ten largest clones capture 0.1% to 0.15% of the sample. Sequenced material: naive CD4+ T cells sorted from blood. In the paper's terms, the cell subset or site label means: CD45RA+ positively selected. The receptors here all came from a young man in good health.

The gene calls are TRBV11-2 and TRBJ2-2, with D perhaps matching TRBD2 (5 bases). Deletions cut 2 bases from V and 7 bases from J, with 14 bases between. Germline values: CDR1 SGHAT, CDR2 FQNNGV. CDR3 length equals 15 residues. Written as DNA, the CDR3 is TGTGCCAGCAGCTTATCCGGGAATGAGATCGGGGAGCTGTTTTTT. Its translation: CASSLSGNEIGELFF.

This CDR3 reads CASSPLAGGDTGELFF. CDR3 sequence (DNA): TGTGCCAGCAGTCCCTTAGCGGGGGGTGACACCGGGGAGCTGTTTTTT. V usage is TRBV2 and J usage is TRBJ2-2; 10 nucleotides agree with TRBD2. Trimming took 5 bases from V and 3 from J; bases not matched to a gene: 6. CDR3 length equals 16 residues. Looked up from germline, CDR1 is SNHLY and CDR2 is FYNNEI.

V is TRBV19 and J is TRBJ1-6; TRBD1 is a possible D gene (6 bases). V lost 4 bases and J lost 7, with 20 bases in between. The CDR3 spans 17 residues. Germline V gene lookup returns CDR1 LNHDA and CDR2 SQIVND (reference sequence). The CDR3 nucleotides are TGTGCCAGTAGTACGGAAACTTACACAGGGTGGAATTCACCCCTCCACTTT. Its translation is CASSTETYTGWNSPLHF.

V is TRBV5-1 and J is TRBJ2-5; 7 nucleotides agree with TRBD2. The CDR3 has 17 amino acids. V shed 0 bases and J 2 bases; nucleotides not matched to a gene: 10. Germline-derived CDR1 and CDR2 are SGHRS and YFSETQ. The CDR3 coding sequence is TGCGCCAGCAGCTTGGCCAGGACTAGGGGATCTCAAGAGACCCAGTACTTC. Translation: CASSLARTRGSQETQYF.

As DNA, the CDR3 is TGTGCCAGCAGCTTTGACAGTCTGCCCAACTACGAGCAGTACTTC. Its translation: CASSFDSLPNYEQYF. The chain links TRBV7-9 to TRBJ2-7; a weak D match, TRBD1 (5 bases). V lost 3 bases and J lost 3, with 15 bases in between. The CDR3 spans 15 residues. Germline V CDR1 and CDR2: SEHNR, FQNEAQ (reference sequence).

This chain joins TRBV6-6 and TRBJ2-7; tentative D call: TRBD2 (5 bases). The V and J ends lost 4 bases and 6 bases respectively, with 10 bases between them. Germline V gene data show CDR1 as MNHNY and CDR2 as SVGAGI (reference sequence). The CDR3 extends over 12 amino acids. The CDR3 DNA reads as TGTGCCAGCAGTTCTGGGAGCCCCGAGCAGTACTTC. This sequence encodes CASSSGSPEQYF.

The gene calls are TRBV5-1 and TRBJ2-7, with D perhaps assigned TRBD1 or TRBD2 (6 bases each). This CDR3 has 15 amino acids. V was cut by 1 base and J by 7 bases, with 18 bases left in between. Germline CDR1 is SGHRS and CDR2 is YFSETQ. In nucleotides, the CDR3 is TGCGCCAGCAGCTTGAGAGGGGGGTCCCGATCTGAGCAGTACTTC. This codes for CASSLRGGSRSEQYF. Full variable domain (remainder filled in from reference TRBV5-1 and TRBJ2-7): KAGVTQTPRYLIKTRGQQVTLSCSPISGHRSVSWYQQTPGQGLQFLFEYFSETQRNKGNFPGRFSGRQFSNSRSEMNVSTLELGDSALYLCASSLRGGSRSEQYFGPGTRLTVT.

The CDR3 reads CATRLDPTDTQYF. Here the CDR3 DNA reads TGCGCCACCCGACTAGATCCGACAGATACGCAGTATTTT. The V gene is TRBV5-1, the J gene TRBJ2-3; D possibly corresponds to TRBD2 (6 bases). Germline lookup yields CDR1 SGHRS and CDR2 YFSETQ. Between the trimmed V and J ends, which lost 9 bases and 3 bases, there was a span of 14 bases. CDR3 length: 13 residues.

This chain connects TRBV28 to TRBJ2-3; the match to TRBD2 covers 9 bases. Trimming removed 5 bases from V and 2 bases from J; junction bases left unmatched: 5. From germline, CDR1 is MDHEN and CDR2 SYDVKM. This CDR3 contains 15 residues. The CDR3 region has the DNA TGTGCCAGCAGTAGATGGACTAGCGTCACAGATACGCAGTATTTT. Translation: CASSRWTSVTDTQYF. Drawing the rest from reference TRBV28 and TRBJ2-3, the complete variable domain is DVKVTQSSRYLVKRTGEKVFLECVQDMDHENMFWYRQDPGLGLRLIYFSYDVKMKEKGDIPEGYSVSREKKERFSLILESASTNQTSMYLCASSRWTSVTDTQYFGPGTRLTVL.